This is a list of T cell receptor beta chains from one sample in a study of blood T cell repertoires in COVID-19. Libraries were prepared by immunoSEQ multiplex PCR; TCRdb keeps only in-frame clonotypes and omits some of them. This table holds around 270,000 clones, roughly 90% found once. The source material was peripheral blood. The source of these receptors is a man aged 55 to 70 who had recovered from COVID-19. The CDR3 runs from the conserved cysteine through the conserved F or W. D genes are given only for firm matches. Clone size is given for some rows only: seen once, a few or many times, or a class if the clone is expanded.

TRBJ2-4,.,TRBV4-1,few,TGCGCCAGCAGCCAGCAGGGAAGGGACATTCAGTACTTC,CASSQQGRDIQYF
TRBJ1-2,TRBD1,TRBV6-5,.,TGTGCCAGCATTGCCCGGTGGACAGGGGATGGCTACACCTTC,CASIARWTGDGYTF
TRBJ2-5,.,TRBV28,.,TGTGCCAGCAGTTTATTAGTTCGGGACACCCTTCAAGAGACCCAGTACTTC,CASSLLVRDTLQETQYF
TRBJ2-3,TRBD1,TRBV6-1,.,TGTGCCAGCAGTGAAGGACAGGGGGCAGGTGATACGCAGTATTTT,CASSEGQGAGDTQYF
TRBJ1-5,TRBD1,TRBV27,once,TGTGCCAGCAGTCCGGGACAGGGGAATCCTATCAATCAGCCCCAGCATTTT,CASSPGQGNPINQPQHF
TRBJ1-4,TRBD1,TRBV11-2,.,TGTGCCAGCAGCCGCGGGACAGTTAATGAAAAACTGTTTTTT,CASSRGTVNEKLFF
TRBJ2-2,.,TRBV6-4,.,TGTGCCAGCAGGGAGCGGACCGGGGAGCTGTTTTTT,CASRERTGELFF
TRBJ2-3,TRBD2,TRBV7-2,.,TGTGCCACTCTGTGGCGGGGGAGCACAGATACGCAGTATTTT,CATLWRGSTDTQYF
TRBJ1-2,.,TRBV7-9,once,TGTGCCAGCAGGGACAGCGTCGGTGGCTACACCTTC,CASRDSVGGYTF
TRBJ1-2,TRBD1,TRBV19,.,TGTGCCAGTAGTATGCCGGGACAGGGGAACTATGGCTACACCTTC,CASSMPGQGNYGYTF
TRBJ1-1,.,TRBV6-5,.,TGTGCCAGCAGTAGGGGGAACACTGAAGCTTTCTTT,CASSRGNTEAFF